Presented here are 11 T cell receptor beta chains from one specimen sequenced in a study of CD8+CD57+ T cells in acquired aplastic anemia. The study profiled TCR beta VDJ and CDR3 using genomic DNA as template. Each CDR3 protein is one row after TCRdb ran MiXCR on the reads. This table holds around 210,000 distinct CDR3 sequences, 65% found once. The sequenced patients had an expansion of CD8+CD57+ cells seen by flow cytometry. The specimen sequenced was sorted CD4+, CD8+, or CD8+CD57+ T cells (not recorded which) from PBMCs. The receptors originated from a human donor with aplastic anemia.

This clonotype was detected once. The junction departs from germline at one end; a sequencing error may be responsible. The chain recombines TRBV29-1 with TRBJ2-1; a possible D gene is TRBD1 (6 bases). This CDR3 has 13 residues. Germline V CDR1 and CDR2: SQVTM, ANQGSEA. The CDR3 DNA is TGCAGCGCCCGGACAGCAGTCTACAATGGGCAGTTCTTC. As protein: CSARTAVYNGQFF.

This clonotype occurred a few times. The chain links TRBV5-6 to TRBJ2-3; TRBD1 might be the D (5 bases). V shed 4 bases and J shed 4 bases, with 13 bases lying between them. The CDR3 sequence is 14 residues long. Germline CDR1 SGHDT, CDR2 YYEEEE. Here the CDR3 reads CASSITGAADTQYF. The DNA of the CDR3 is TGTGCCAGCAGCATCACAGGTGCCGCAGATACGCAGTATTTT.

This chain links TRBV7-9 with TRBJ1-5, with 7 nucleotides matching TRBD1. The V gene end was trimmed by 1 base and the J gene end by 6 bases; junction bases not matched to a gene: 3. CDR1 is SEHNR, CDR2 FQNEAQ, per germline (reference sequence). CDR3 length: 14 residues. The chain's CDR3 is CASSLGQGTQPQHF. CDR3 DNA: TGTGCCAGCAGCTTAGGACAGGGAACTCAGCCCCAGCATTTT.

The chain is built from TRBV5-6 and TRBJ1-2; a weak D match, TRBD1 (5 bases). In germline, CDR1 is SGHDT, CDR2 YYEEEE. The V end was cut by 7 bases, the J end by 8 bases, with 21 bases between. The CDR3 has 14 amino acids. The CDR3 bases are TGTGCCAGCTACAGCCTTACGCCGGGGGACGGCTACACCTTC. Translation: CASYSLTPGDGYTF.

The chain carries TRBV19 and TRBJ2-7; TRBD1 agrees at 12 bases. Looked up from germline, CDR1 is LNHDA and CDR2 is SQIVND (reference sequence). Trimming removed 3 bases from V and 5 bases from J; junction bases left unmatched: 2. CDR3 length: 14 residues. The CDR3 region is CASSMGTGGDEQYF. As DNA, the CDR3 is TGTGCCAGTAGTATGGGGACAGGGGGCGACGAGCAGTACTTC.

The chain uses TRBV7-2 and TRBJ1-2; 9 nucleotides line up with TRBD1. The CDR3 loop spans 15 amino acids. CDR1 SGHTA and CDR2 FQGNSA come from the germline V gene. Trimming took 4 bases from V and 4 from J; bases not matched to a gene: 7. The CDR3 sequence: CASSYQQGAGYGYTF. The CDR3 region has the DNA TGTGCCAGCAGCTACCAACAGGGGGCTGGCTATGGCTACACCTTC.

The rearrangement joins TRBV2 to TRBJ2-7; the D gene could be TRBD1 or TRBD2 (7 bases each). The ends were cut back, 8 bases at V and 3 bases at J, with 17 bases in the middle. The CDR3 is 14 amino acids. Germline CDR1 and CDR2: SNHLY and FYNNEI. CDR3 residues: CASLRGGPNYEQYF. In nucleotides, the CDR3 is TGTGCCAGCCTCAGGGGGGGGCCCAACTACGAGCAGTACTTC.

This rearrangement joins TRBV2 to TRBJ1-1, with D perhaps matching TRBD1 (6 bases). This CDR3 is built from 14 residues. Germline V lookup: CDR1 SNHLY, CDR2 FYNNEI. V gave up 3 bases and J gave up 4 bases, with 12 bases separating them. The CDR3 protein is CASSEVQGSTEAFF. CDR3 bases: TGTGCCAGCAGTGAGGTACAGGGAAGCACTGAAGCTTTCTTT.

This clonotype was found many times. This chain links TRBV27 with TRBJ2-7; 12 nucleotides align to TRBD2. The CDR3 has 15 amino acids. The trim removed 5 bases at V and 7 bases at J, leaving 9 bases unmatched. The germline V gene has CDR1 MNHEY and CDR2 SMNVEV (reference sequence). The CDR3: CASSVLLAGGLEQYF. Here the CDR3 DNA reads TGTGCCAGCAGTGTCCTCCTAGCGGGGGGGCTGGAGCAGTACTTC.

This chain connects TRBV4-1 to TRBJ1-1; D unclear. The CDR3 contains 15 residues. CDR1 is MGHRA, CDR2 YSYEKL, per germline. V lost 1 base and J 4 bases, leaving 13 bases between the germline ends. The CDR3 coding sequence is TGCGCCAGCAGCCAAGGTCAGGCGGTGGGCACTGAAGCTTTCTTT. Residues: CASSQGQAVGTEAFF.

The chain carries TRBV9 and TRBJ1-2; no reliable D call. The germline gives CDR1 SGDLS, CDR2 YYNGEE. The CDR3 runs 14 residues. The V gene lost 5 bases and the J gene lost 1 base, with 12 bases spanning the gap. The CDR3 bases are TGTGCCAGCAGTGAAGCAAGGATTAACTATGGCTACACCTTC. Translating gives CASSEARINYGYTF.